A selection of T cell receptor beta chains follows, all from one sample in a study of blood T cell repertoires in COVID-19. TCRdb's copy holds only in-frame clones and misses some; the assay was immunoSEQ multiplex PCR. Among about 140,000 clones, around 87% were seen once, and the ten largest hold around 5%. Specimen: peripheral blood. The receptors were gathered from a human donor in a cohort sampled during active COVID-19. The CDR3 runs from the conserved cysteine through the conserved F or W. The D gene is left open where the match is weak. Clone size is shown for a subset of rows, as once, few, many or a class of expanded clone.

>TRBV5-1|TRBJ2-7|once|.
TGCGCCAGCAGCTTGGGGTACGGGAGAGGCCTCGTGGAGCAGTACTTC
CASSLGYGRGLVEQYF
>TRBV6-5|TRBJ2-7|once|TRBD2
TGTGCCAGCAAGGGGGCGACTAGCGGGACCTACGAGCAGTACTTC
CASKGATSGTYEQYF
>TRBV19|TRBJ2-3|.|TRBD2
TGTGCCAGTAGTTCACTAAGCGGGGGGGCAGATACGCAGTATTTT
CASSSLSGGADTQYF
>TRBV4-1|TRBJ2-4|.|.
TGCGCCAGCAGCCAAGGGCTACTTCGGGGAGCCAAAAACATTCAGTACTTC
CASSQGLLRGAKNIQYF
>TRBV4-1|TRBJ2-3|.|TRBD2
TGCGCCAGCAGCCCTACCGGGACTAGCGGGAGTACAGATACGCAGTATTTT
CASSPTGTSGSTDTQYF
>TRBV9|TRBJ1-1|few|.
TGTGCCAGCAGCGCTCGGGCCCAGGGAGGTGGGGCTGAAGCTTTCTTT
CASSARAQGGGAEAFF
>TRBV11-2|TRBJ2-7|.|TRBD2
TGTGCCAGCAGCCCGAGGGGGAGCGGGGGGGTTTACGAGCAGTACTTC
CASSPRGSGGVYEQYF
>TRBV18|TRBJ2-1|.|TRBD2
TGTGCCAGCTCACCACCGGGACTAGCGGAGAATGAGCAGTTCTTC
CASSPPGLAENEQFF
>TRBV28|TRBJ1-3|.|TRBD1
TGTGCCAGCAGTTTCCTCACAGGGGACACCATATATTTT
CASSFLTGDTIYF
>TRBV18|TRBJ1-1|.|.
TGTGCCAGCTCACCAATGTCTGACACTGAAGCTTTCTTT
CASSPMSDTEAFF
>TRBV10-3|TRBJ2-3|.|.
TGTGCCACCGCTGGCAGTAGCACAGATACGCAGTATTTT
CATAGSSTDTQYF
>TRBV3-1/TRBV3-2|TRBJ2-5|.|.
TGTGCCAGCAGCTTACCGGGACCCGGGAGAGAGACCCAGTACTTC
CASSLPGPGRETQYF
>TRBV3-1/TRBV3-2|TRBJ2-2|once|.
TGTGCCAGCAGCGGAGTGAACACCGGGGAGCTGTTTTTT
CASSGVNTGELFF
>TRBV12-3/TRBV12-4|TRBJ2-3|.|TRBD2
TGTGCCAGCAGCCCCGGGAGGGCAGATACGCAGTATTTT
CASSPGRADTQYF
>TRBV6-2/TRBV6-3|TRBJ1-2|.|TRBD1
TGTGCCAGCAGTCCCAGACAGGGTGGCTACACCTTC
CASSPRQGGYTF
>TRBV30|TRBJ1-1|.|TRBD1
TGTGCCTGGGGCCGGGACAGGGGGAACACTGAAGCTTTCTTT
CAWGRDRGNTEAFF
>TRBV7-6|TRBJ2-7|few|TRBD1
TGTGCCAGCAGCCCCCCGGGACAGGGAGACTACGAGCAGTACTTC
CASSPPGQGDYEQYF
>TRBV3-1/TRBV3-2|TRBJ2-5|once|TRBD2
TGTGCCAGCAGCCGTCCCCTTGGCGGGAGGGCCGGGGAGACCCAGTACTTC
CASSRPLGGRAGETQYF
>TRBV11-2|TRBJ2-3|.|TRBD2
TGTGCCAGCAGGGATACTAGCGGGTGGGCAGATACGCAGTATTTT
CASRDTSGWADTQYF
>TRBV4-1|TRBJ2-3|.|TRBD1
TGCGCCAGCAGCCACCCCCAACAGGGGAGCACAGATACGCAGTATTTT
CASSHPQQGSTDTQYF
>TRBV5-1|TRBJ1-1|.|.
TGCGCCAGCAGCTTGGAGAGCAGGGGAAGAACTGAAGCTTTCTTT
CASSLESRGRTEAFF
>TRBV5-1|TRBJ1-2|.|TRBD1
TGCGCCAGCAGCTCCGGACAGGGGGCGTATTTAAGTGGCTACACCTTC
CASSSGQGAYLSGYTF